The 15 T cell receptor beta chains below all came from one sample that was sequenced in a study of blood T cell repertoires in COVID-19. The assay was immunoSEQ multiplex PCR, and TCRdb's table has in-frame clones only and misses some. The sample has over 40,000 clones, around 88% seen once; the top ten hold under 15%. Specimen: peripheral blood. All receptors derive from a human donor in a cohort sampled during active COVID-19.

The chain uses TRBV6-2 or TRBV6-3 and TRBJ1-1, with D perhaps matching TRBD1 (6 bases). This CDR3 region has 17 residues. The germline V and J ends were trimmed by 0 bases and 3 bases, with 17 bases remaining between them. CDR1 MNHEY and CDR2 SVGEGT come from the germline V gene. The CDR3 region is CASSYSTSRGLDTEAFF. The CDR3 nucleotides are TGTGCCAGCAGTTACTCGACATCCAGGGGTTTGGACACTGAAGCTTTCTTT.

This rearrangement joins TRBV2 to TRBJ2-1; D is unclear. V was clipped by 1 base and J by 9 bases, with 4 bases between them. The CDR3 length is 11 residues. Germline CDR1 reads SNHLY; CDR2 reads FYNNEI. The CDR3 sequence: CASSEGSEQFF. In DNA, the CDR3 is TGTGCCAGCAGTGAAGGGAGTGAGCAGTTCTTC.

This chain connects TRBV18 to TRBJ1-2; 8 bases map to TRBD1. The CDR3 sequence is 15 residues long. Germline CDR1 and CDR2: KGHSH and LQKENI. Trimming cost V 3 bases and J 3 bases; bases outside gene matches: 6. The CDR3: CASSPSGGQDYGYTF. Here the CDR3 DNA reads TGTGCCAGCTCACCCTCCGGGGGACAGGACTATGGCTACACCTTC.

The chain links TRBV6-2 or TRBV6-3 to TRBJ1-6; D might be TRBD1 (5 bases). The CDR3 is 16 residues long. The germline V gene encodes CDR1 MNHEY and CDR2 SVGEGT. Between the trimmed V and J ends, which lost 0 bases and 9 bases, there was a span of 15 bases. Here the CDR3 reads CASSYSGHRGSSPLHF. The DNA of the CDR3 is TGTGCCAGCAGTTACTCAGGCCACCGGGGGAGTTCACCCCTCCACTTT.

This chain joins TRBV10-1 and TRBJ1-1, with a possible D match to TRBD1 (5 bases). Looked up from germline, CDR1 is WNHNN and CDR2 is SYGVQD (reference sequence). The CDR3 is 15 amino acids. Trimming left V 7 bases short and J 0 bases short, with 15 bases between. CDR3 residues: CASNDVGGLNTEAFF. CDR3 coding DNA: TGCGCCAGCAACGACGTCGGGGGACTGAACACTGAAGCTTTCTTT.

The chain uses TRBV6-2 or TRBV6-3 and TRBJ2-5; D call uncertain. The CDR3 has 14 residues. CDR1 and CDR2 (germline): MNHEY, SVGEGT. The ends were cut back, 2 bases at V and 4 bases at J, with 11 bases in the middle. This CDR3 reads CASSYLTGRETQYF. The CDR3 nucleotides are TGTGCCAGCAGTTACCTGACGGGTCGAGAGACCCAGTACTTC.

The chain joins TRBV5-8 to TRBJ2-1, with 10 bases identical to TRBD1. The CDR3 runs 15 residues. Per the germline V gene, CDR1 is SGHTS and CDR2 is YDEGEE. J was trimmed by 7 bases and V by 2 bases; bases with no gene match: 6. This chain's CDR3 is CASSLWTGGINEQFF. CDR3 in DNA: TGTGCCAGCAGCTTATGGACAGGGGGAATAAATGAGCAGTTCTTC.

This chain connects TRBV24-1 to TRBJ2-3; maybe TRBD1 (6 bases). The CDR3 loop spans 16 amino acids. Germline assignment: CDR1 KGHDR and CDR2 SFDVKD. V was cut by 3 bases and J by 4 bases, with 16 bases left in between. CDR3 DNA: TGTGCCACCAGTGATAACAGGGCTTCTAGAGCAGATACGCAGTATTTT. Translation gives CATSDNRASRADTQYF.

The J gene is TRBJ1-5, the V gene TRBV7-9; tentative D call: TRBD1 (6 bases). V shed 0 bases and J shed 3 bases, with 9 bases lying between them. This CDR3 has 15 amino acids. Germline V gene data show CDR1 as SEHNR and CDR2 as FQNEAQ (reference sequence). CDR3 loop: CASSLAWDTNQPQHF. Written as DNA, the CDR3 is TGTGCCAGCAGCTTAGCCTGGGACACCAATCAGCCCCAGCATTTT.

This clone has a single count. This chain joins TRBV25-1 and TRBJ2-3; a weak D match, TRBD1 (5 bases). V lost 6 bases and J lost 5, with 18 bases in between. The germline V gene encodes CDR1 MGHDK and CDR2 SYGVNS. This CDR3 has 15 residues. This CDR3 reads CASRTGNSRGDTQYF. CDR3 bases: TGTGCCAGCAGAACAGGAAACTCAAGAGGAGATACGCAGTATTTT. The full variable domain, rest sourced from reference TRBV25-1 and TRBJ2-3, is EADIYQTPRYLVIGTGKKITLECSQTMGHDKMYWYQQDPGMELHLIHYSYGVNSTEKGDLSSESTVSRIRTEHFPLTLESARPSHTSQYLCASRTGNSRGDTQYFGPGTRLTVL.

The V call is TRBV30, the J call TRBJ2-1, with 10 bases lining up with TRBD1. CDR1 is GTSNPN, CDR2 SVGIG, per germline (reference sequence). The CDR3 consists of 14 residues. The ends lost 3 bases at V and 8 bases at J; junction bases unmatched: 7. CDR3 sequence: CAWRRQGAFDEQFF. The CDR3 DNA sequence: TGTGCCTGGAGGCGACAGGGGGCTTTCGATGAGCAGTTCTTC.

The CDR3 DNA reads as TGTGCCAGTATGTCCCGACAGGGCAATCAGCCCCAGCATTTT. It yields the protein CASMSRQGNQPQHF. The gene calls are TRBV19 and TRBJ1-5, with a tentative D call TRBD1 (6 bases). V shed 7 bases and J shed 2 bases, with 12 bases lying between them. In germline, CDR1 is LNHDA, CDR2 SQIVND (reference sequence). This CDR3 comprises 14 residues.

The count of this clone is one. V is TRBV5-8 and J is TRBJ2-3; TRBD1 matches 8 bases. The CDR3 covers 15 residues. Losses at the gene ends were 0 bases for V and 4 bases for J; bases not matched to a gene: 4. CDR1 is SGHTS, CDR2 YDEGEE, per germline. The CDR3 protein is CASSLGTGRSDTQYF. DNA of the CDR3: TGTGCCAGCAGCTTGGGGACAGGGCGATCAGATACGCAGTATTTT. The complete variable domain, with remaining parts taken from reference TRBV5-8 and TRBJ2-3, reads EAGVTQSPTHLIKTRGQQATLRCSPISGHTSVYWYQQALGLGLQFLLWYDEGEERNRGNFPPRFSGRQFPNYSSELNVNALELEDSALYLCASSLGTGRSDTQYFGPGTRLTVL.

This clone was observed once. The V and J genes are TRBV27 and TRBJ2-1; 9 bases align to TRBD1. Germline lookup yields CDR1 MNHEY and CDR2 SMNVEV (reference sequence). The CDR3 is 17 residues long. After removal of 1 base from V and 5 bases from J, the junction contained 9 bases not matched to a gene. This CDR3 is CASSLLSGTGFHNEQFF. The CDR3 region has the DNA TGTGCCAGCAGTTTATTGTCCGGGACAGGGTTCCACAATGAGCAGTTCTTC.

The J gene is TRBJ1-3, the V gene TRBV7-2, with no clear D. This CDR3 is built from 14 residues. Germline V CDR1 and CDR2: SGHTA, FQGNSA. The ends were cut back, 5 bases at V and 0 bases at J, with 8 bases in the middle. In DNA, the CDR3 is TGTGCCAGCAGCCATACAAGCTCTGGAAACACCATATATTTT. Encoded protein: CASSHTSSGNTIYF.